A single TCR beta chain is shown here with its context. Its antigen remains undetermined. Within one base of it there is no much larger clone, and no base qualities were kept. The reads were generated on an Illumina HiSeq 2500. Quantitative 5'-RACE with molecular barcodes was used to prepare TCR beta libraries. The paper's data handling went like this. Disease-linked TCR variants were identified with a new computational method built on a probabilistic model of VDJ rearrangement. TCRdb reprocessing: public reads trimmed at Q25 with fastp, clones called with MiXCR, in-frame beta chains kept. Every CDR3 protein is listed once, alongside the most common genes and DNA of its rows. The V and J calls come from TCRdb's annotation, not from the publication. The table for this sample lists 250,000 to 350,000 distinct CDR3 sequences; less than 25% of them were counted only once. The top ten hold 3.5% to 4.5% of the sample.

The entry originates in a study of CD8 T cells in ankylosing spondylitis (dated by TCRdb to 2016 to 2017). A note on the overall study: The study profiled T cell receptor beta repertoires in healthy donors and ankylosing spondylitis patients to find disease-linked TCR variants. In total, the full study cohort was made up of 100 to 140 healthy donors and roughly 27 ankylosing spondylitis patients. Peripheral blood was sampled, and synovial fluid was additionally collected from ankylosing spondylitis patients. What the study reported, not specific to this receptor: Blood from ankylosing spondylitis patients appeared to be characterized by a TCR beta motif made up of eight highly homologous amino acid variants. A CD8+ phenotype was shown by the disease-linked clones, which were found at relatively low frequencies in peripheral blood. Significant enrichment of the disease-linked clones was reported in matched synovial fluid samples from ankylosing spondylitis patients. Some motif variants had previously been reported in the synovial fluid and blood of reactive arthritis patients, which suggests shared mechanisms of disease initiation.

Including the terminal cysteine and phenylalanine, the CDR3 comprises 14 residues. The sequence is cut down to CDR3 DNA, 42 bases in frame from base 1. The junction shows trimming of 10 bases on V and 2 bases on J, plus 16 bases between the germline ends. The germline V gene (reference sequence) provides CDR1 LNHDA and CDR2 SQIVND. Sequencing was performed on blood, either unsorted or a sorted T cell fraction (not recorded which). The rearrangement joined TRBV19 to TRBJ2-3, with the D call perhaps TRBD1 or TRBD2, as 5 bases match in each case. This clonotype was sampled from a female donor with ankylosing spondylitis or in good health (not recorded which). The CDR3 reads as follows: CATSAGTITDTQYF. The DNA sequence reads TGTGCCACCTCTGCCGGGACCATCACAGATACGCAGTATTTT.